This T cell receptor beta chain comes out of a study of shared clonotypes between healthy human individuals. Assay used: immunoSEQ multiplex PCR; TCRdb lists only in-frame clones, some missing. The sample has 850,000 to 1,100,000 clones, 70% to 85% seen once. CDR1 is SGHRS, CDR2 YFSETQ, per germline. Trimming at V came to 3 bases and at J to 1 base, leaving 5 bases not matched to a gene. The CDR3 is made up of 15 amino acids. A remark on this clone: The antigen is not known.

Whole-study results and caveats: Donors were few, which limited the genetic and exposure-history diversity represented. Researchers sampled blood only, noting tissue repertoires likely differ. Among a few donors, roughly 5.4% of naive CD4 clonotypes were found in common.

The specimen was memory CD4+ T cells from PBMCs. Subset indicated: CD45RA-negative fraction. The source of this sequence is a man aged 18 to 30 in good health. Some clones in this sample may be carry-over from other donors' samples. V and J are TRBV5-1 and TRBJ1-1; 8 positions match TRBD1. CDR3 sequence reads: CASSSQGDGNTEAFF. As DNA, the CDR3 is TGCGCCAGCAGCTCACAGGGGGACGGGAACACTGAAGCTTTCTTT.